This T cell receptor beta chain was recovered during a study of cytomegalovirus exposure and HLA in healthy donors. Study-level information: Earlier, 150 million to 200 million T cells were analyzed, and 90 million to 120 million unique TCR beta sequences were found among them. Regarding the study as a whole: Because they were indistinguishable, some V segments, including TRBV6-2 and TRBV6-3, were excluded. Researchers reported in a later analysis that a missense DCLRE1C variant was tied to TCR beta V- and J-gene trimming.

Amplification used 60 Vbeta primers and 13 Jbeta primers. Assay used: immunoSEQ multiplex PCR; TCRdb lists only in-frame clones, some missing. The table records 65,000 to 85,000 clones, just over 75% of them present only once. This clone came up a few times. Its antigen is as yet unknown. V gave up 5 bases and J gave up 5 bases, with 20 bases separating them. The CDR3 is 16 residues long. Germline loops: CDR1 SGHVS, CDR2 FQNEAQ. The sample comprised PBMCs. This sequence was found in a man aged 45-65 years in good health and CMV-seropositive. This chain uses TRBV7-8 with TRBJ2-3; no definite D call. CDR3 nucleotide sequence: TGTGCCAGCAGCCCCCCCCTCCGGCTAGGCGGAGATACGCAGTATTTT. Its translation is CASSPPLRLGGDTQYF.